What follows describes a single T cell receptor beta chain. The CDR3 is 14 amino acids. Per germline, CDR1 ENHRY and CDR2 SYGVKD. J was trimmed by 4 bases and V by 4 bases; bases with no gene match: 6. In the authors' methods: The authors estimated nucleated cell counts from reference gene primer amplification. Produced via immunoSEQ multiplex PCR; TCRdb's table is partial and in-frame only. The V and J calls and clone size come from that table; D and trimming were worked out from the DNA. The sample records approximately 240,000 clones, approximately 92% being singletons. This sample was included in a study of blood T cell repertoires in COVID-19. At the level of the study: Acute and convalescent COVID-19 specimens originated in the United States, Italy and Spain.

Participants' own reports of clinical history determined their cohort assignment. This receptor was identified in a woman between 18 and 29 years old in a cohort exposed to, infected with or recovered from COVID-19 (not recorded which). The sequencing input was PBMCs or T cells enriched from blood (not recorded which). The chain joins TRBV10-3 to TRBJ1-2; 7 bases are a match to TRBD1. The CDR3: CAISGTGLPYGYTF. CDR3 coding DNA: TGTGCCATCAGTGGGACAGGCCTCCCCTATGGCTACACCTTC.